The rows below give T cell receptor beta chains drawn from one sample of a study of shared clonotypes between healthy human individuals. Some clones are missing from TCRdb's copy, which holds only in-frame ones; the method was immunoSEQ multiplex PCR. In the table there are about 1,900,000 clones, less than 95% of which are singletons. Sequencing was carried out using naive CD8+ T cells sorted from blood. Receptor source: a man aged 18 to 30 in good health. The CDR3 runs from the conserved cysteine through the conserved F or W. The D gene is left open where the match is weak. Expanded clones get a size class; other rows say once, few or many, or leave the size out.

d_call: NA; clone_size: NA; v_call: TRBV19; j_call: TRBJ2-7; cdr3_aa: CASTDLDHEQYF; cdr3_nt: TGTGCCAGTACCGATCTAGACCACGAGCAGTACTTC
d_call: NA; clone_size: NA; v_call: TRBV2; j_call: TRBJ1-1; cdr3_aa: CASSDAGESTEAFF; cdr3_nt: TGTGCCAGCAGTGACGCAGGGGAGAGCACTGAAGCTTTCTTT
d_call: NA; clone_size: NA; v_call: TRBV6-1; j_call: TRBJ1-2; cdr3_aa: CASEGGQGRSYGYTF; cdr3_nt: TGTGCCAGTGAGGGCGGCCAGGGAAGGAGTTATGGCTACACCTTC
d_call: NA; clone_size: NA; v_call: TRBV6-5; j_call: TRBJ2-7; cdr3_aa: CASSYSPAYEQYF; cdr3_nt: TGTGCCAGCAGTTACTCGCCCGCCTACGAGCAGTACTTC
d_call: NA; clone_size: few; v_call: TRBV11-2; j_call: TRBJ2-7; cdr3_aa: CASSSLRYEQYF; cdr3_nt: TGTGCCAGCAGCTCACTACGCTACGAGCAGTACTTC
d_call: NA; clone_size: NA; v_call: TRBV18; j_call: TRBJ1-6; cdr3_aa: CASSQEFKPNSPLHF; cdr3_nt: TGTGCCAGCTCACAGGAATTCAAGCCCAATTCACCCCTCCACTTT
d_call: NA; clone_size: NA; v_call: TRBV28; j_call: TRBJ2-7; cdr3_aa: CASSFLVGSYEQYF; cdr3_nt: TGTGCCAGCAGTTTTTTAGTGGGATCCTACGAGCAGTACTTC
d_call: TRBD2; clone_size: NA; v_call: TRBV27; j_call: TRBJ2-2; cdr3_aa: CASSLSGEGRTGELFF; cdr3_nt: TGTGCCAGCAGTTTATCAGGGGAGGGGAGAACCGGGGAGCTGTTTTTT
d_call: TRBD1; clone_size: NA; v_call: TRBV28; j_call: TRBJ2-7; cdr3_aa: CASSYSGGGYEQYF; cdr3_nt: TGTGCCAGCAGCTATTCAGGGGGCGGGTACGAGCAGTACTTC
d_call: NA; clone_size: NA; v_call: TRBV5-4; j_call: TRBJ1-2; cdr3_aa: CASSLDTLNYGYTF; cdr3_nt: TGTGCCAGCAGCTTGGACACCCTCAACTATGGCTACACCTTC
d_call: TRBD2; clone_size: NA; v_call: TRBV9; j_call: TRBJ2-7; cdr3_aa: CASSVARLAASYEQYF; cdr3_nt: TGTGCCAGCAGCGTAGCTCGCCTAGCGGCCTCCTACGAGCAGTACTTC
d_call: NA; clone_size: NA; v_call: TRBV6-1; j_call: TRBJ1-3; cdr3_aa: CASSEEPSDRPGNTIYF; cdr3_nt: TGTGCCAGCAGTGAAGAACCCTCAGACAGGCCTGGAAACACCATATATTTT
d_call: TRBD2; clone_size: NA; v_call: TRBV27; j_call: TRBJ2-3; cdr3_aa: CASSLVGPSGSSTDTQYF; cdr3_nt: TGTGCCAGCAGTTTAGTAGGGCCTAGCGGGAGCAGCACAGATACGCAGTATTTT
d_call: NA; clone_size: NA; v_call: TRBV5-1; j_call: TRBJ2-7; cdr3_aa: CASSFNSYEQYF; cdr3_nt: TGCGCCAGCAGCTTCAACAGTTACGAGCAGTACTTC
d_call: NA; clone_size: NA; v_call: TRBV2; j_call: TRBJ1-2; cdr3_aa: CASSEGYGYTF; cdr3_nt: TGTGCCAGCAGTGAAGGTTATGGCTACACCTTC
d_call: TRBD2; clone_size: NA; v_call: TRBV29-1; j_call: TRBJ2-1; cdr3_aa: CSVEDVESVWTSGSSYNEQFF; cdr3_nt: TGCAGCGTTGAAGATGTAGAATCTGTTTGGACTAGCGGGAGCTCCTACAATGAGCAGTTCTTC
d_call: NA; clone_size: NA; v_call: TRBV2; j_call: TRBJ1-1; cdr3_aa: CASSEGEGRAFF; cdr3_nt: TGTGCCAGCAGCGAAGGAGAGGGGAGAGCTTTCTTT
d_call: TRBD2; clone_size: NA; v_call: TRBV5-5; j_call: TRBJ2-2; cdr3_aa: CASSFRLAGLQNTGELFF; cdr3_nt: TGTGCCAGCAGCTTCCGACTAGCGGGGCTACAGAACACCGGGGAGCTGTTTTTT
d_call: NA; clone_size: NA; v_call: TRBV5-4; j_call: TRBJ1-3; cdr3_aa: CASGGSDGNTIYF; cdr3_nt: TGTGCCAGCGGAGGGTCGGATGGAAACACCATATATTTT